This T cell receptor (beta chain) emerged from a study of T-cell reconstitution after alpha-beta-depleted transplantation in children. To note about this clonotype: Its antigen is still unknown.

TCRbeta library preparation incorporated unique molecular identifiers. TCRdb used MiXCR to reprocess the PCR reads, holding one entry per CDR3 protein. Seen here are approximately 980,000 distinct CDR3 sequences, around 30% observed once, and the top ten hold 28%. V was pared by 3 bases and J by 6 bases, with 5 bases of the junction left unmatched. Germline CDR1 and CDR2: MNHEY and SMNVEV (reference sequence). The CDR3 extends over 15 amino acids. Study outcomes and limitations: Alpha-beta T cells about two months after transplant reportedly derived from several hundred expanded graft clones. The origin of high day-60 TCRbeta diversity in some patients lay in surviving recipient T cells and thymic progenitors. Once a year had passed after transplant, T-cell counts and diversity came mostly from newly produced T cells.

This chain links TRBV27 with TRBJ1-5, with 10 bases that match TRBD1. The sample here was PBMCs, mostly from graft donor cells, taken 360 days after TCRalphabeta/CD19-depleted stem cell transplant. This clonotype was obtained from a boy younger than two who had a stem cell transplant for SCID, so the T cells may come from the graft donor. The CDR3 sequence is CASSLGQGMGQPQHF. The CDR3 region has the DNA TGTGCCAGCAGTTTGGGACAGGGGATGGGTCAGCCCCAGCATTTT.